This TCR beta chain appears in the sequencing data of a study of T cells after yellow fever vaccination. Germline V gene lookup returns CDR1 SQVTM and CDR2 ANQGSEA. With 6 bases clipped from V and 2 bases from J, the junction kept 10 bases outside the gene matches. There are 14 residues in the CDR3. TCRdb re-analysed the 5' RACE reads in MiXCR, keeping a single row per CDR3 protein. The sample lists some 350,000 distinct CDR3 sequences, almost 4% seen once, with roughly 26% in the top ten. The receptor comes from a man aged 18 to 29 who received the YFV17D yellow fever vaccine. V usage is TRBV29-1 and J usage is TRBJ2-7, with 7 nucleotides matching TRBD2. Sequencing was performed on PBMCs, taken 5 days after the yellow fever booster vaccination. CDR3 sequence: CSVAWRGIAYEQYF. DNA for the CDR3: TGCAGCGTGGCGTGGCGGGGGATCGCCTACGAGCAGTACTTC.